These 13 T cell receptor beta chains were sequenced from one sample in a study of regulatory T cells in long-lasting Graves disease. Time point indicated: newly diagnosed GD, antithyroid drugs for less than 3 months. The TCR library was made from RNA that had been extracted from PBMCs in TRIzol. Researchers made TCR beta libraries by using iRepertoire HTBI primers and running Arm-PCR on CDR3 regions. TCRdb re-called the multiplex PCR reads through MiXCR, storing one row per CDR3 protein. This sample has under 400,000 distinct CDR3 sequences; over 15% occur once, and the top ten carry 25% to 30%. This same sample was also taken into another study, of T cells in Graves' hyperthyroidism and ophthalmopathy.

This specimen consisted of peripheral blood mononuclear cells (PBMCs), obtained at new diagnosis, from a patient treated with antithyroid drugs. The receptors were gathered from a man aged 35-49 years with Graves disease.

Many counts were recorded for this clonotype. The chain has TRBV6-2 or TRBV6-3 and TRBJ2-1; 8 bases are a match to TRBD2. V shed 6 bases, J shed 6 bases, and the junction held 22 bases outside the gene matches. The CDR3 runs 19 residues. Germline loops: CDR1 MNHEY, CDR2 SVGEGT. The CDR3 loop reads CASRSRGGSLKSRINEQFF. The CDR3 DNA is TGTGCCAGCAGATCACGGGGGGGCTCTCTTAAGTCCCGCATCAATGAGCAGTTCTTC.

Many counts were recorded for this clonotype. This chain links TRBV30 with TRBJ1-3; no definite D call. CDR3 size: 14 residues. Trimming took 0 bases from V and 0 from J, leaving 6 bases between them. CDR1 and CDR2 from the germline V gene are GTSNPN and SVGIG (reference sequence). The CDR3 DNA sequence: TGTGCCTGGAGTGTAAAGAACTCTGGAAACACCATATATTTT. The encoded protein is CAWSVKNSGNTIYF. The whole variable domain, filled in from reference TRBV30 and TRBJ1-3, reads SQTIHQWPATLVQPVGSPLSLECTVEGTSNPNLYWYRQAAGRGLQLLFYSVGIGQISSEVPQNLSASRPQDRQFILSSKKLLLSDSGFYLCAWSVKNSGNTIYFGEGSWLTVV.

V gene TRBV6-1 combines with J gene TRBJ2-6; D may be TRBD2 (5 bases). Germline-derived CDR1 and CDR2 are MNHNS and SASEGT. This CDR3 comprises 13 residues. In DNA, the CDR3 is TGTGCGACCGGATCGGGGGGGGCCAACGTCCTGACTTTC. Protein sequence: CATGSGGANVLTF.

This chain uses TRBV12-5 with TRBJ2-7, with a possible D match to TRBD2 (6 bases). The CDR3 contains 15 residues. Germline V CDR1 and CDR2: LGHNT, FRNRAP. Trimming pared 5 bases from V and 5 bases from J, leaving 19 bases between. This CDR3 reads CASGTRRGGGDEQYF. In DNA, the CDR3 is TGTGCTAGTGGTACCCGGCGGGGCGGCGGGGACGAGCAGTACTTC. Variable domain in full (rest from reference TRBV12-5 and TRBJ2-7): DARVTQTPRHKVTEMGQEVTMRCQPILGHNTVFWYRQTMMQGLELLAYFRNRAPLDDSGMPKDRFSAEMPDATLATLKIQPSEPRDSAVYFCASGTRRGGGDEQYFGPGTRLTVT.

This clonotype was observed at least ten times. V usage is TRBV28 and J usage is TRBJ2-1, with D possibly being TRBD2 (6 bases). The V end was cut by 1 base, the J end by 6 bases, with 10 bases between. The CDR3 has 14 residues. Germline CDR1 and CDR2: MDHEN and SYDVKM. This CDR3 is CASSLSASVNEQFF. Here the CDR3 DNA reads TGTGCCAGCAGTTTATCTGCTAGCGTCAATGAGCAGTTCTTC.

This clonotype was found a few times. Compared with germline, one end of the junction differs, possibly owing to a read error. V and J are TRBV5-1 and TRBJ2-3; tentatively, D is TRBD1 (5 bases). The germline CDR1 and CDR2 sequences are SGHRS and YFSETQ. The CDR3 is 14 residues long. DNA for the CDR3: TGCGCCAGCAGCTTGCGTGCGGACACAGATTCGCAGTATTTT. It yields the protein CASSLRADTDSQYF.

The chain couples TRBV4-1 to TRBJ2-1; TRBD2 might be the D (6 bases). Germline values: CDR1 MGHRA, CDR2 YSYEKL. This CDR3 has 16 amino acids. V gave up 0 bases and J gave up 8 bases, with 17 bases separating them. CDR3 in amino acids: CASSQELRLVVYEQFF. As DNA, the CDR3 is TGCGCCAGCAGCCAAGAACTCAGACTAGTGGTCTATGAGCAGTTCTTC.

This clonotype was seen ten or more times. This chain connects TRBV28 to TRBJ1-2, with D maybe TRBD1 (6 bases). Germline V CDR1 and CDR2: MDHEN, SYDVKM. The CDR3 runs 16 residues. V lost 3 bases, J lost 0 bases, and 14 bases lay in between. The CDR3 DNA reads TGTGCCAGCAGTTTCACAAACAGGGTGGCTAACTATGGCTACACCTTC. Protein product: CASSFTNRVANYGYTF.

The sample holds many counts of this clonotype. This CDR3 is CSTGSGGATDTQYF. The CDR3, as DNA: TGCAGCACCGGGAGCGGGGGGGCCACAGATACGCAGTATTTT. This chain uses TRBV29-1 with TRBJ2-3, with 10 nucleotides matching TRBD2. Losses at the gene ends were 8 bases for V and 2 bases for J; bases not matched to a gene: 7. Germline-derived CDR1 and CDR2 are SQVTM and ANQGSEA. The CDR3 runs to 14 residues.

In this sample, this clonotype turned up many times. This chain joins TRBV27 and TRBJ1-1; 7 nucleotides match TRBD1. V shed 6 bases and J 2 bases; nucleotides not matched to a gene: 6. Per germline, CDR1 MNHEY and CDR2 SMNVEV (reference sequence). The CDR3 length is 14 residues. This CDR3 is CASSSRTGNTEAFF. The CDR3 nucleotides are TGTGCCAGCAGCTCAAGGACAGGTAACACTGAAGCTTTCTTT.

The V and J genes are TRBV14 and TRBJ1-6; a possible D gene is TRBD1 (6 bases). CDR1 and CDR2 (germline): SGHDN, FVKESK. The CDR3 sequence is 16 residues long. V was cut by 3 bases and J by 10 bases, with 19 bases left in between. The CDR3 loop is CASSHAHRAGISPLHF. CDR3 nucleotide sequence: TGTGCCAGCAGCCATGCCCACAGGGCGGGGATCTCACCCCTCCACTTT.

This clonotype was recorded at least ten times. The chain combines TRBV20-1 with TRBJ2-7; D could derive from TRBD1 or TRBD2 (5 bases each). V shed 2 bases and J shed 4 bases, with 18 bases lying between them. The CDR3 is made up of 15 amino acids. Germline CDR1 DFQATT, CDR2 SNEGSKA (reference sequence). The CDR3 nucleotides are TGCAGTGCTAGACCCGAGGGACCAAACCCGTACGAGCAGTACTTC. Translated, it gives CSARPEGPNPYEQYF.

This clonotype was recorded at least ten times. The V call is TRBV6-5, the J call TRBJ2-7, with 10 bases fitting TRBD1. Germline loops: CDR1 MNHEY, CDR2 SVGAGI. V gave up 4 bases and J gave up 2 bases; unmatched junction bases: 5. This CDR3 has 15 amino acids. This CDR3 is CASSSRDRGTYEQYF. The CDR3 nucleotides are TGTGCCAGCAGTTCCCGGGACAGGGGTACCTACGAGCAGTACTTC.